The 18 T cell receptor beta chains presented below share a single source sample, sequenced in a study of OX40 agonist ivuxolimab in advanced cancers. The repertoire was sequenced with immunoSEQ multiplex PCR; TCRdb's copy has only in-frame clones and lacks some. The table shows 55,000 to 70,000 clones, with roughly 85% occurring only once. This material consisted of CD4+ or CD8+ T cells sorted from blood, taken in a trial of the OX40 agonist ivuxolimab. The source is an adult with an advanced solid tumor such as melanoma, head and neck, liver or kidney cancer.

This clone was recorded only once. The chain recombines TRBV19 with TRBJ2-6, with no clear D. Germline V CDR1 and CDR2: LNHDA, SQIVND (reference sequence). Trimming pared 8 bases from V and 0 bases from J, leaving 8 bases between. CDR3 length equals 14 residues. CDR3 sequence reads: CASRHLSGANVLTF. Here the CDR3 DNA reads TGTGCCAGTCGACACCTCTCTGGGGCCAACGTCCTGACTTTC.

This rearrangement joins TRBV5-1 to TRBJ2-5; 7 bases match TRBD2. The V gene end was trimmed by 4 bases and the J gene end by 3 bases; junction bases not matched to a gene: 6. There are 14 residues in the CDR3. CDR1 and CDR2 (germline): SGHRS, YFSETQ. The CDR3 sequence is CASSREGGEETQYF. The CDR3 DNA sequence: TGCGCCAGCAGCCGAGAGGGAGGGGAAGAGACCCAGTACTTC.

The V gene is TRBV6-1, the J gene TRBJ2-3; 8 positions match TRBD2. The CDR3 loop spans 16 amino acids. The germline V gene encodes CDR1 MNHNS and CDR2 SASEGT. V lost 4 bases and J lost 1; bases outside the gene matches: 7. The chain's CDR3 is CASSVTLAGGTDTQYF. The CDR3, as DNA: TGTGCCAGCAGTGTCACCCTAGCGGGTGGCACAGATACGCAGTATTTT.

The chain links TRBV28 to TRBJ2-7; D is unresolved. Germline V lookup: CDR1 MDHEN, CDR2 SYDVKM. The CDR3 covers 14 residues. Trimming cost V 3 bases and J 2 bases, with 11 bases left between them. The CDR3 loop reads CASSFRTNPYEQYF. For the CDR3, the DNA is TGTGCCAGCAGTTTCCGGACCAATCCCTACGAGCAGTACTTC.

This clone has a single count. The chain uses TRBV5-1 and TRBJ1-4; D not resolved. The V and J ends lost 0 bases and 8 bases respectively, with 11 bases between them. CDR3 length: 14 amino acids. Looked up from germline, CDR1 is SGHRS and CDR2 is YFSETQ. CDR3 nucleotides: TGCGCCAGCAGCTTGGCCCTGGGGATGGAAAAACTGTTTTTT. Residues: CASSLALGMEKLFF.

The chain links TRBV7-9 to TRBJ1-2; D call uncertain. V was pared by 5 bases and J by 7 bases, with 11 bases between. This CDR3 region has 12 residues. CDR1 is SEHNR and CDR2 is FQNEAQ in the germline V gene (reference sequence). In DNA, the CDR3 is TGTGCCAGCAGCAAAGACCGGAGTGGCTACACCTTC. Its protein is CASSKDRSGYTF. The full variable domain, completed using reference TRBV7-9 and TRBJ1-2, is DTGVSQNPRHKITKRGQNVTFRCDPISEHNRLYWYRQTLGQGPEFLTYFQNEAQLEKSRLLSDRFSAERPKGSFSTLEIQRTEQGDSAMYLCASSKDRSGYTFGSGTRLTVV.

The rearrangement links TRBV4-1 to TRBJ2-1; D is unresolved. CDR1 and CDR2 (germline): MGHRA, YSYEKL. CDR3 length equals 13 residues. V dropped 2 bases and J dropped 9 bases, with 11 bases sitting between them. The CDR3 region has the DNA TGCGCCAGCAGCCAAAGGCTGTACGTTGAGCAGTTCTTC. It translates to CASSQRLYVEQFF.

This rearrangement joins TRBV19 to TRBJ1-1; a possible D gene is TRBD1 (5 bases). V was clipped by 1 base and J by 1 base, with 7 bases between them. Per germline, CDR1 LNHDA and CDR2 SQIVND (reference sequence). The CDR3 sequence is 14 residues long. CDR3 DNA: TGTGCCAGTAGTATAGGCAGGGAGAACACTGAAGCTTTCTTT. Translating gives CASSIGRENTEAFF.

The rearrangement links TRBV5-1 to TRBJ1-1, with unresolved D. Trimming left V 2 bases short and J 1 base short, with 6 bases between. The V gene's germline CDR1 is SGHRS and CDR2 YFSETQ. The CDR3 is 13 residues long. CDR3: CASSFPPNTEAFF. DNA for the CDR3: TGCGCCAGCAGCTTCCCCCCGAACACTGAAGCTTTCTTT. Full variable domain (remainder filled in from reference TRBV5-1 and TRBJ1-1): KAGVTQTPRYLIKTRGQQVTLSCSPISGHRSVSWYQQTPGQGLQFLFEYFSETQRNKGNFPGRFSGRQFSNSRSEMNVSTLELGDSALYLCASSFPPNTEAFFGQGTRLTVV.

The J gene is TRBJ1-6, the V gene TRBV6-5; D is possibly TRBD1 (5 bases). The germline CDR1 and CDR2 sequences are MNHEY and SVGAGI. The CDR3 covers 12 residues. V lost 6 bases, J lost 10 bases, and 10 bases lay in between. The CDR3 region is CASSSGNSPLHF. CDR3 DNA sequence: TGTGCCAGCAGCTCAGGGAACTCACCCCTCCACTTT.

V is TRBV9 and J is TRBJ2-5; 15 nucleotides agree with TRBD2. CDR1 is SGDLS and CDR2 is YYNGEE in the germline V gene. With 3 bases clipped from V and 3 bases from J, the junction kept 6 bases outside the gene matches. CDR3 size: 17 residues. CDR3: CASSDGLAGGQKETQYF. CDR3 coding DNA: TGTGCCAGCAGCGACGGACTAGCGGGGGGGCAAAAAGAGACCCAGTACTTC.

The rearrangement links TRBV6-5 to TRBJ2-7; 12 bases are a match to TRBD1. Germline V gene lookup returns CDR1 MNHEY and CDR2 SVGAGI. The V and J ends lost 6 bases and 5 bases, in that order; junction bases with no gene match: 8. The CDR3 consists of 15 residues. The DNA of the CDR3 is TGTGCCAGCAGGAAGACCGGGACAGGGGGCGACGAGCAGTACTTC. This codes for CASRKTGTGGDEQYF.

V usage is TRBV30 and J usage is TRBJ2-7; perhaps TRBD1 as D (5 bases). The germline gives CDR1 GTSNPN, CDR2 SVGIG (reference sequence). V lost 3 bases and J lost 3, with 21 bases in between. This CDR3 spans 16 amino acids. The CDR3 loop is CAWRAPGRTSYYEQYF. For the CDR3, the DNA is TGTGCCTGGAGGGCCCCAGGCCGGACATCCTACTACGAGCAGTACTTC.

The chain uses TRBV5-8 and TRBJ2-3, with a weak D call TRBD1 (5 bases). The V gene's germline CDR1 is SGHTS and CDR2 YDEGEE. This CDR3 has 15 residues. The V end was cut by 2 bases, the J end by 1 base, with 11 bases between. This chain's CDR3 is CASSFLGPGTDTQYF. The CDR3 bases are TGTGCCAGCAGCTTTCTGGGGCCCGGCACAGATACGCAGTATTTT.

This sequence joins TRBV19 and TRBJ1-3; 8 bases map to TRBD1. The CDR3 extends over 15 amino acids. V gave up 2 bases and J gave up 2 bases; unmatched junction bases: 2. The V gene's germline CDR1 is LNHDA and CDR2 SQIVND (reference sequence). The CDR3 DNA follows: TGTGCCAGTAGTATATCCAGGGGGCCTGGAAACACCATATATTTT. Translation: CASSISRGPGNTIYF.

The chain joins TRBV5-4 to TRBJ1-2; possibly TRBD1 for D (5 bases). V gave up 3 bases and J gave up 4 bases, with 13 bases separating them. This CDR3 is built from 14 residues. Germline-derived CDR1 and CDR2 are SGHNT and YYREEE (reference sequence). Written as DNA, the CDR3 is TGTGCCAGCAGCTCCCAGGGCCCCAGCTATGGCTACACCTTC. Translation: CASSSQGPSYGYTF.

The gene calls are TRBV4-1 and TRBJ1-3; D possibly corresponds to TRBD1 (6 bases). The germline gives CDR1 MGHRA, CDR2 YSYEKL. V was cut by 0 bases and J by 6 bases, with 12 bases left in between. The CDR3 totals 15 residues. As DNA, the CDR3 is TGCGCCAGCAGCCAAGAAAACAGGGTCGTAAACACCATATATTTT. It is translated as CASSQENRVVNTIYF.

CDR3 sequence: CSTDGLAGRGEQFF. For the CDR3, the DNA is TGCAGCACCGACGGACTAGCGGGAAGGGGTGAGCAGTTCTTC. The chain joins TRBV29-1 to TRBJ2-1; TRBD2 matches 12 bases. This CDR3 region has 14 residues. V gave up 8 bases and J gave up 9 bases; unmatched junction bases: 11. Germline V gene lookup returns CDR1 SQVTM and CDR2 ANQGSEA.